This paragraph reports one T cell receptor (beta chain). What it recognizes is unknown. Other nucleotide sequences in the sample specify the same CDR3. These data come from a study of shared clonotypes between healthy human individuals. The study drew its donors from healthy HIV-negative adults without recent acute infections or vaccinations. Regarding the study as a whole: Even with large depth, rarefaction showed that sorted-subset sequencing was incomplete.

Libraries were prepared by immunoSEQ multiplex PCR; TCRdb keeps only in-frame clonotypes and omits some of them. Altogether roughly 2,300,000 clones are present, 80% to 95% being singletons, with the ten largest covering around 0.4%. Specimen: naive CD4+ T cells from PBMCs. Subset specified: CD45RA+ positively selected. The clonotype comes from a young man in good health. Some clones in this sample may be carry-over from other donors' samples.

Written as DNA, the CDR3 is TGTGCCAGCAGCCAGGCTGGGACAGGGGGGTACGAGCAGTACTTC. As protein: CASSQAGTGGYEQYF. The gene calls are TRBV4-2 and TRBJ2-7; 11 nucleotides agree with TRBD1. Germline V lookup: CDR1 LGHNA, CDR2 YNFKEQ. There are 15 residues in the CDR3. V lost 3 bases, J lost 4 bases, and 5 bases stayed unmatched.